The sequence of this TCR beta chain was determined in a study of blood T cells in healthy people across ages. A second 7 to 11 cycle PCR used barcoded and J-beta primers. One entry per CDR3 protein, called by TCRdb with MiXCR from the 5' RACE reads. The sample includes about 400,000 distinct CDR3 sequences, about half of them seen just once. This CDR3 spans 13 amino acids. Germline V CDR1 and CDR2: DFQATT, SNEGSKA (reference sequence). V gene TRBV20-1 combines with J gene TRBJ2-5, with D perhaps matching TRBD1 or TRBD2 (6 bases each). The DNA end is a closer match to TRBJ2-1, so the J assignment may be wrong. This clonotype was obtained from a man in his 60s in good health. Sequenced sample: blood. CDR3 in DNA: TGCAGTGCTCCTACGGGGGCCCAAGAGACCCAGTTCTTC. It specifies CSAPTGAQETQFF.